This T cell receptor (beta chain) was identified during a study of blood T cell repertoires in COVID-19 (dated by TCRdb to 2018 to 2020). Regarding the research as a whole: The collaborator samples originated in the United States, Italy and Spain and spanned the acute and convalescent phases of COVID-19. The dataset comprised deeply sampled blood TCRbeta repertoires from subjects exposed to, actively infected with, or recovered from COVID-19. Where available, HLA class I and class II types were obtained from metadata supplied by the sample provider rather than from assay-based typing. The repertoires were released in a freely available public database meant as a resource for research on the immune response to SARS-CoV-2. The prospective study material was composed of cDNA or gDNA derived from T cells, B-cell-depleted T cells, or PBMCs. The sample metadata nearly always contained a de-identified subject ID, COVID-19 status, age in years and sex. Samples were obtained from the ongoing ImmuneRACE study (first 160 participants) and from 1,200 or so subjects provided by 6 global collaborators. Study-level results and caveats: The amount of clinical and demographic metadata varied by source and participant and was provided uncurated.

Spanning cysteine to phenylalanine, the CDR3 consists of 11 amino acids. CDR3 DNA is the only sequence kept; it has 33 bases, read in frame from the first base. The V end loses 6 bases and the J end loses 6 bases, and a stretch of 12 bases separates them. As encoded in the germline V gene (reference sequence), CDR1 is DFQATT while CDR2 is SNEGSKA. Comment on this clone: The target of this receptor is not known. No qualities accompany the bases; no much larger clone lies one base away.

TCRbeta CDR3 regions were amplified from genomic DNA by means of the immunoSEQ Assay, a bias-controlled multiplex PCR. The paper's data handling went like this. Nucleated cell counts per sample were estimated from amplification of reference gene primers within the assay. To quantify the absolute abundance of each unique TCRbeta CDR3 rearrangement, sequence reads were collapsed and filtered. For each sample, productive Simpson clonality was calculated as the square root of Simpson's diversity index over productive rearrangements. TCRdb retrieved this table from immuneACCESS and kept in-frame rearrangements only. Not all clones are present; in checked studies, unresolved V genes account for under half, and no reason is known for the remainder. That table supplies the V and J calls and clone size; D and trimming were determined from the DNA. In all, the sample holds about 230,000 clones, and about 80% of those were seen once. The top ten clones comprise less than 7.5% of the sample.

Collaborating institutions collected whole blood in K2EDTA tubes following their own protocols. For TCRbeta analysis, collaborators shipped samples as frozen whole blood, isolated PBMCs, or DNA extracted from either of those sample types. The sequence is built from TRBV20-1 and TRBJ2-7; confidence is insufficient to name the D gene. Sequenced: peripheral blood. This sequence originates from a woman aged 50 to 60 with acute or convalescent COVID-19. The DNA is TGCAGTGCCCGCCTGGCTCCCGAGCAGTACTTC. Its coded protein is CSARLAPEQYF.